This passage covers 13 T cell receptor beta chains from one sample sequenced in a study of cytomegalovirus exposure and HLA in healthy donors. Primers for the PCR totalled 60 Vbeta and 13 Jbeta. Generated by immunoSEQ multiplex PCR, the TCRdb table keeps only in-frame clones and is missing some. The repertoire holds some 98,000 clones, with roughly 76% as singletons. Specimen: PBMCs. These receptors were collected from a man in his fifties in good health and CMV-seronegative.

The chain carries TRBV6-6 and TRBJ1-4; 12 nucleotides agree with TRBD1. Germline CDR1 reads MNHNY; CDR2 reads SVGAGI (reference sequence). This CDR3 has 14 residues. J gave up 8 bases and V 5 bases, and 3 bases lay outside the gene matches. CDR3 region: CASSMGTGGEKLFF. The CDR3 nucleotides read TGTGCCAGCAGTATGGGGACAGGGGGCGAAAAACTGTTTTTT.

The chain combines TRBV11-2 with TRBJ1-2; 9 bases map to TRBD1. This CDR3 spans 14 amino acids. V shed 5 bases and J 5 bases; nucleotides not matched to a gene: 6. From germline, CDR1 is SGHAT and CDR2 FQNNGV. The chain's CDR3 is CASSKPDRGYGYTF. Written as DNA, the CDR3 is TGTGCCAGCAGCAAGCCCGACAGGGGGTATGGCTACACCTTC.

The chain links TRBV9 to TRBJ1-1; D is uncertain. The CDR3 runs 14 residues. Trimming shortened V by 0 bases and J by 2 bases, and 8 bases separated the two germline ends. Germline-derived CDR1 and CDR2 are SGDLS and YYNGEE. The CDR3 nucleotides are TGTGCCAGCAGCGTAGCAACAGATAACACTGAAGCTTTCTTT. As protein: CASSVATDNTEAFF.

The chain couples TRBV5-6 to TRBJ2-5, with a weak D call TRBD2 (6 bases). Germline CDR1 is SGHDT and CDR2 is YYEEEE. V lost 1 base to trimming and J lost 1 base, with 20 bases between them. The CDR3 contains 18 residues. The CDR3 reads CASSLFGPGGKGQETQYF. Here the CDR3 DNA reads TGTGCCAGCAGCTTGTTCGGCCCAGGCGGGAAGGGCCAAGAGACCCAGTACTTC.

V gene TRBV15 combines with J gene TRBJ2-5, with D possibly matching TRBD1 (5 bases). The DNA end is more similar to TRBJ2-7, so the J call may be wrong. This CDR3 has 14 amino acids. CDR1 and CDR2 from the germline V gene are LNHNV and YYDKDF (reference sequence). The CDR3 bases are TGTGCCACCAGCTCCCGTCAAGGGGCGAACGAGCAGTACTTC. It codes for CATSSRQGANEQYF.

This chain links TRBV28 with TRBJ2-4, with 8 bases matching TRBD2. The CDR3 has 16 amino acids. V shed 4 bases and J 0 bases; nucleotides not matched to a gene: 5. The germline CDR1 and CDR2 sequences are MDHEN and SYDVKM. The CDR3: CASSSHSGGAKNIQYF. The CDR3 region has the DNA TGTGCCAGCAGTTCGCACAGCGGGGGAGCCAAAAACATTCAGTACTTC.

The table lists this clone with a count of one. The chain couples TRBV14 to TRBJ2-1, with 12 nucleotides matching TRBD1. Trimming at V came to 3 bases and at J to 8 bases, leaving 8 bases not matched to a gene. Germline V gene data show CDR1 as SGHDN and CDR2 as FVKESK. This CDR3 spans 16 amino acids. The CDR3 loop reads CASSHWDRGLVDEQFF. The CDR3 DNA sequence: TGTGCCAGCAGCCATTGGGACAGGGGGCTAGTTGATGAGCAGTTCTTC.

The chain is built from TRBV9 and TRBJ1-4; 8 nucleotides match TRBD1. The length of the CDR3 is 16 residues. Germline V CDR1 and CDR2: SGDLS, YYNGEE. The J segment lost 5 bases and the V segment lost 0 bases, leaving 6 bases of the junction unmatched. For the CDR3, the DNA is TGTGCCAGCAGCGTAGGGCCGGGACAGGTGAATGAAAAACTGTTTTTT. Its protein is CASSVGPGQVNEKLFF.

This chain joins TRBV10-3 and TRBJ2-2; 14 nucleotides match TRBD2. From germline, CDR1 is ENHRY and CDR2 SYGVKD. This CDR3 is built from 16 residues. The ends lost 6 bases at V and 5 bases at J; junction bases unmatched: 5. The DNA for the CDR3 is TGTGCCATCAGCATGACTAGCGGGGGGGGAACCGGGGAGCTGTTTTTT. Its translation: CAISMTSGGGTGELFF.

V and J are TRBV29-1 and TRBJ2-3; D unresolved. V was clipped by 7 bases and J by 6 bases, with 11 bases between them. Germline V gives CDR1 SQVTM, CDR2 ANQGSEA. This CDR3 is built from 11 residues. CDR3 sequence reads: CSGTVRDTQYF. CDR3 DNA: TGCAGCGGCACAGTTCGGGATACGCAGTATTTT.

This clone occurred a few times. This rearrangement joins TRBV19 to TRBJ1-5; 10 nucleotides agree with TRBD1. Trimming at V came to 6 bases and at J to 4 bases, leaving 3 bases not matched to a gene. Germline V gene data show CDR1 as LNHDA and CDR2 as SQIVND (reference sequence). This CDR3 region has 14 residues. The CDR3 DNA is TGTGCCAGTAGGGGACAGGGGTTTAATCAGCCCCAGCATTTT. It yields the protein CASRGQGFNQPQHF.

The CDR3 region has the DNA TGCGCCAGCAGCGCCCGGACAGGATTTACAGATACGCAGTATTTT. As protein: CASSARTGFTDTQYF. The chain uses TRBV5-1 and TRBJ2-3, with TRBD1 matching over 7 bases. This CDR3 spans 15 amino acids. The germline V gene has CDR1 SGHRS and CDR2 YFSETQ. The ends lost 4 bases at V and 3 bases at J; junction bases unmatched: 8.

V usage is TRBV10-2 and J usage is TRBJ2-7; TRBD1 matches 7 bases. Germline CDR1 WSHSY, CDR2 SAAADI. The V gene end was trimmed by 4 bases and the J gene end by 5 bases; junction bases not matched to a gene: 11. The CDR3 runs 15 residues. The CDR3 loop is CASSVEGASLNEQYF. DNA of the CDR3: TGCGCCAGCAGTGTTGAGGGGGCGAGCCTTAACGAGCAGTACTTC.